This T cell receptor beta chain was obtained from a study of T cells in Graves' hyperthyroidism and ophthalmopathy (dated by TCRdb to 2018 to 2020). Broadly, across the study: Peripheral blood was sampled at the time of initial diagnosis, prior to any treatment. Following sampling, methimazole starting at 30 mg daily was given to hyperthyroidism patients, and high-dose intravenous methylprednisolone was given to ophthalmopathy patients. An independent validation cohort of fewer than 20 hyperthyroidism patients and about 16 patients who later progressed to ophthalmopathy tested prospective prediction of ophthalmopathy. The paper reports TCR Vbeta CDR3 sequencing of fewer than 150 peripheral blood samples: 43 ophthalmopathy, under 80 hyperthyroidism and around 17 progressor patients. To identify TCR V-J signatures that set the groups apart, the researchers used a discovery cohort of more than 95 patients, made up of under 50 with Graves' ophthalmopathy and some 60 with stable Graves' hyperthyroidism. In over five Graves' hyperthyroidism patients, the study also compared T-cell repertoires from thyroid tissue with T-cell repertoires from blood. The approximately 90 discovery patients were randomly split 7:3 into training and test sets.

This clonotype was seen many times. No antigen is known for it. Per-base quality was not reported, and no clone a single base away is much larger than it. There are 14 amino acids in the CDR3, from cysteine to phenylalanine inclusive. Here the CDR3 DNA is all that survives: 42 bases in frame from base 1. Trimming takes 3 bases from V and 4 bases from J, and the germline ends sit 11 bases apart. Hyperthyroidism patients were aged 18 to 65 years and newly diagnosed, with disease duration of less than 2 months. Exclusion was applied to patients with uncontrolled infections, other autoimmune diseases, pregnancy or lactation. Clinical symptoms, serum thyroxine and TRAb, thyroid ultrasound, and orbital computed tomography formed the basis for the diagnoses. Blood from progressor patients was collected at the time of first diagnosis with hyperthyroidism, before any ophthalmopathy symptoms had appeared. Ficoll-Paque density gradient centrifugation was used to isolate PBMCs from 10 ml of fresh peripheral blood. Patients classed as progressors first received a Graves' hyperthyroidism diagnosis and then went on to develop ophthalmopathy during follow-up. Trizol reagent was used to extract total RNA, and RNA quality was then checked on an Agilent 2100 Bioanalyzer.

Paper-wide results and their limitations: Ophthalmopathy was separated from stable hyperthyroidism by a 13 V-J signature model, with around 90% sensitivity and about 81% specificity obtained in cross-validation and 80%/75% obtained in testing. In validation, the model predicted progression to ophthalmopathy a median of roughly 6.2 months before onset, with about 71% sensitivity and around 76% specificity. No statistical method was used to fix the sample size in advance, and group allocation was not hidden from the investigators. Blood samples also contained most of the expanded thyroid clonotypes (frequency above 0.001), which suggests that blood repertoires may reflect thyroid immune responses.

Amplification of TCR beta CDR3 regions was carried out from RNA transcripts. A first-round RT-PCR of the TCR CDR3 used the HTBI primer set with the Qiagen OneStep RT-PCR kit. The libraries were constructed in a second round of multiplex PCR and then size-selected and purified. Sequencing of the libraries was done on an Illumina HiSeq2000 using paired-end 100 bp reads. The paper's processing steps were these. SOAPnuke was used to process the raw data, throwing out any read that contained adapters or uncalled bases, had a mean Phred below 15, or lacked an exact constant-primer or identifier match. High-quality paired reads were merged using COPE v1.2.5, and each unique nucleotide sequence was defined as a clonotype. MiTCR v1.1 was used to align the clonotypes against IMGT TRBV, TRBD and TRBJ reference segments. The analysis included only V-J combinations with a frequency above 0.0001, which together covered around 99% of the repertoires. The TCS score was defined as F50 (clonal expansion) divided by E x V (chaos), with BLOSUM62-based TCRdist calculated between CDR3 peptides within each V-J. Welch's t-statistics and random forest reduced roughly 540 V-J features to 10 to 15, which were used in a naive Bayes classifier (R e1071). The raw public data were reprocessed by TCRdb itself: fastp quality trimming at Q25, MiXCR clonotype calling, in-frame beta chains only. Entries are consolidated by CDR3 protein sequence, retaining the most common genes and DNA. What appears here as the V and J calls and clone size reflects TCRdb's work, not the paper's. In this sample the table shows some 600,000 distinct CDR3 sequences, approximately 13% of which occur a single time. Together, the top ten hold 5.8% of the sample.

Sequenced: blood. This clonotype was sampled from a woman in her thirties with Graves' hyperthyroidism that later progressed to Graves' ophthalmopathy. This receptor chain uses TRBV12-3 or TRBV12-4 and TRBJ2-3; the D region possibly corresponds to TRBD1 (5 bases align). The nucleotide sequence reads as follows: TGTGCCAGCAGTTTCAGGGTATCGTCAGATACGCAGTATTTT. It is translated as CASSFRVSSDTQYF.